The source of this T cell receptor (beta chain) is a study of blood T cells in healthy people across ages. A second PCR, run for about 7 to 11 cycles, used a sample-barcoded 5' primer plus a J-beta primer mix. TCRdb reprocessed the 5' RACE reads with MiXCR, giving one entry per CDR3 protein. The data contain more than 500,000 distinct CDR3 sequences, roughly a quarter of them singletons. These data were also filed under a second study, of T cells of mothers and their children.

The source of this sequence is a boy aged 2 to 10 in good health. The sequenced sample consisted of blood.

In DNA, the CDR3 is TGTGCTAGTGGTCATGGGACCTACGAGCAGTACTTC. Translating gives CASGHGTYEQYF. The J gene is TRBJ2-7, the V gene TRBV12-5; D call uncertain. Between the trimmed V and J ends, which lost 5 bases and 2 bases, there was a span of 7 bases. In germline, CDR1 is LGHNT, CDR2 FRNRAP. This CDR3 region has 12 residues.